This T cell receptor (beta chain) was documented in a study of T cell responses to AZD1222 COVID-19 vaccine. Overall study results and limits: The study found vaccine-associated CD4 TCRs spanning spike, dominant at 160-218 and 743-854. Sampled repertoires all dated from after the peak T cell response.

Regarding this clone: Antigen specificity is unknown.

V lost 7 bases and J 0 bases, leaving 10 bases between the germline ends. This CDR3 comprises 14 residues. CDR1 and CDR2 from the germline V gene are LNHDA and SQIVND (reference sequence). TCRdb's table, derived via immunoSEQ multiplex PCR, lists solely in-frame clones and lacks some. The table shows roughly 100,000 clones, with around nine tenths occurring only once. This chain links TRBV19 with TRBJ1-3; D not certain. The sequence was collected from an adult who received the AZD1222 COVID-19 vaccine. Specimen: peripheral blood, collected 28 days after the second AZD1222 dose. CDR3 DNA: TGTGCCAGTATTTCCCAGGTCTCTGGAAACACCATATATTTT. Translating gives CASISQVSGNTIYF.